A single sample is the source of the 2 T cell receptor beta chains below, sequenced in a study of cytomegalovirus exposure and HLA in healthy donors. A multiplex PCR was run with 60 Vbeta primers and 13 Jbeta primers. Profiled with immunoSEQ multiplex PCR; TCRdb holds only in-frame clones, not every one. The sample lists 150,000 to 200,000 clones; 75% to 80% were seen once. The sequenced sample consisted of PBMCs. The receptors were sampled from a female donor in good health and CMV-seronegative.

The CDR3: CASSLTAGGEEQYF. In DNA form, the CDR3 reads TGTGCCAGCAGCTTAACCGCAGGGGGCGAAGAGCAGTACTTC. This chain joins TRBV11-3 and TRBJ2-7, with TRBD1 matching over 8 bases. Unmatched junction bases numbered 7, after V lost 2 bases and J lost 7 bases. The CDR3 covers 14 residues. In germline, CDR1 is SGHNT, CDR2 YENEEA. Filled out from reference TRBV11-3 and TRBJ2-7, the complete variable domain reads EAGVVQSPRYKIIEKKQPVAFWCNPISGHNTLYWYLQNLGQGPELLIRYENEEAVDDSQLPKDRFSAERLKGVDSTLKIQPAELGDSAVYLCASSLTAGGEEQYFGPGTRLTVT.

The chain combines TRBV11-1 with TRBJ1-1; 7 positions agree with TRBD1. Germline V CDR1 and CDR2: SGHAT, FQDESV (reference sequence). J was trimmed by 2 bases and V by 6 bases; bases with no gene match: 9. The CDR3 consists of 15 residues. CDR3 amino acids: CASSSTGQVNTEAFF. The CDR3 DNA is TGTGCCAGCAGTTCAACTGGACAGGTAAACACTGAAGCTTTCTTT. Based on the CDR3 plus reference TRBV11-1 and TRBJ1-1, the full variable domain is EAEVAQSPRYKITEKSQAVAFWCDPISGHATLYWYRQILGQGPELLVQFQDESVVDDSQLPKDRFSAERLKGVDSTLKIQPAELGDSAMYLCASSSTGQVNTEAFFGQGTRLTVV.